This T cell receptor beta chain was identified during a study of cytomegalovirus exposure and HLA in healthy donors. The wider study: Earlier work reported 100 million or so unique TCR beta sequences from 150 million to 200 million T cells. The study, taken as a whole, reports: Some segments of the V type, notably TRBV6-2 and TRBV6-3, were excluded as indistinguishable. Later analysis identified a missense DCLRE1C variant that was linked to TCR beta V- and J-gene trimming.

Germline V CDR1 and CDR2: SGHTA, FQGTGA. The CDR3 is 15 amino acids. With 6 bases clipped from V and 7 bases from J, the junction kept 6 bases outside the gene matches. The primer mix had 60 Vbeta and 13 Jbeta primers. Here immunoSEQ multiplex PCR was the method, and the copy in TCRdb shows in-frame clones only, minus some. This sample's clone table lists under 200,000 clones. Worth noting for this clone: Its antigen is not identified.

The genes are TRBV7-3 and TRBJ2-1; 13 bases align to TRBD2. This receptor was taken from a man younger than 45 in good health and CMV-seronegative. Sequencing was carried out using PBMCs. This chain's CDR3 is CASSLGTSGTNEQFF. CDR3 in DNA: TGTGCCAGCAGTTTAGGGACTAGCGGGACAAATGAGCAGTTCTTC.